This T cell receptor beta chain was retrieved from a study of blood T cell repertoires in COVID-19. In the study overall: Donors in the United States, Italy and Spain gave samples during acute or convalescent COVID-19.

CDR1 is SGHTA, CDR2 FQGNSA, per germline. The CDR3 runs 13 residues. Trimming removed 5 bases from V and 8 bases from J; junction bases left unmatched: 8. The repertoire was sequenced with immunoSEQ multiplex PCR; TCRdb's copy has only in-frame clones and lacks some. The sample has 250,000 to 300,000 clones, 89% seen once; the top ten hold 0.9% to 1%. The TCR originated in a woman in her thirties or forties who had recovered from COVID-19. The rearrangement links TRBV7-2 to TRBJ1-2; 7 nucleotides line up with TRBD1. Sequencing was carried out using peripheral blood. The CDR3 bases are TGTGCCAGCAGCCCCTACAGGGGACAGGGCTACACCTTC. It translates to CASSPYRGQGYTF. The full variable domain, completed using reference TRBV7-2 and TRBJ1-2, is GAGVSQSPSNKVTEKGKDVELRCDPISGHTALYWYRQSLGQGLEFLIYFQGNSAPDKSGLPSDRFSAERTGGSVSTLTIQRTQQEDSAVYLCASSPYRGQGYTFGSGTRLTVV.